These 20 T cell receptor beta chains share one sample of origin, sequenced in a study of shared clonotypes between healthy human individuals (TCRdb year 2020). Library generation was performed with the immunoSEQ multiplex PCR assay. The clones in this table, taken by TCRdb from immuneACCESS, are in-frame only. Not every clone is retained; where verified, under half of the shortfall comes from an unresolved V gene, and the cause of the rest is unknown. The sample table lists 2 million to 2.5 million clones, approximately 96% of them with a count of one. Of the sample, less than 0.15% is held by the ten largest clones. The sequenced sample consisted of naive CD4+ T cells sorted from blood. The sample's cell subset or site label, in plain terms: CD45RA+ positively selected. The receptors derive from a man between 18 and 29 years old in good health.

V usage is TRBV25-1 and J usage is TRBJ2-5, with 8 positions matching TRBD1. The CDR3 has 14 residues. CDR1 is MGHDK and CDR2 is SYGVNS in the germline V gene. The V segment lost 1 base and the J segment 5 bases; nucleotides outside the gene matches: 3. CDR3 nucleotides: TGTGCCAGCAGTGAATCCAGACAGGGGGAGACCCAGTACTTC. Its protein product is CASSESRQGETQYF.

The genes are TRBV9 and TRBJ2-7, with TRBD1 identical over 8 bases. V was clipped by 4 bases and J by 0 bases; unmatched bases: 6. The CDR3 is 15 residues long. CDR1 is SGDLS and CDR2 is YYNGEE in the germline V gene. The CDR3 DNA is TGTGCCAGCAGCCCCACCGGACAGGGCTCCTACGAGCAGTACTTC. Translation: CASSPTGQGSYEQYF.

This chain links TRBV7-2 with TRBJ2-7, with 7 bases aligning to TRBD1. V lost 4 bases, J lost 2 bases, and 8 bases stayed unmatched. The CDR3 totals 15 residues. Germline V CDR1 and CDR2: SGHTA, FQGNSA. The CDR3 sequence: CASSSNYGTAYEQYF. CDR3 DNA: TGTGCCAGCAGCTCTAATTACGGGACAGCCTACGAGCAGTACTTC.

The V and J genes are TRBV5-4 and TRBJ2-7; 8 bases map to TRBD1. V dropped 4 bases and J dropped 1; count of bases not matched to a gene: 10. The CDR3 is 16 residues long. Germline V gives CDR1 SGHNT, CDR2 YYREEE (reference sequence). CDR3 loop: CASSASPGQGSYEQYF. CDR3 coding DNA: TGTGCCAGCAGCGCCTCCCCTGGACAGGGATCCTACGAGCAGTACTTC.

This chain connects TRBV4-1 to TRBJ2-3, with D hard to call. The CDR3 is 16 residues long. CDR1 and CDR2 from the germline V gene are MGHRA and YSYEKL. The V and J ends lost 4 bases and 2 bases respectively, with 16 bases between them. CDR3 coding DNA: TGCGCCAGCAGCCCCTCGGCGGCGCAAGACACAGATACGCAGTATTTT. It is translated as CASSPSAAQDTDTQYF.

The chain is built from TRBV19 and TRBJ1-2; 8 bases are shared with TRBD1. The length of the CDR3 is 15 residues. Germline V gene lookup returns CDR1 LNHDA and CDR2 SQIVND (reference sequence). J was trimmed by 4 bases and V by 7 bases; bases with no gene match: 11. CDR3 nucleotide sequence: TGTGCCAGTAATCCCTCATCAGGGGGCTCCTATGGCTACACCTTC. Protein: CASNPSSGGSYGYTF.

With respect to this clone: The sample contains more than one DNA sequence encoding this CDR3. The DNA of the CDR3 is TGTGCCAGCAGCTTAGGGTCTGGAAACACCATATATTTT. Translating it yields CASSLGSGNTIYF. The rearrangement uses TRBV7-9 and TRBJ1-3; D is ambiguous. The CDR3 contains 13 residues. Trimming stripped 1 base from V and 1 base from J, with 2 bases between. The germline V gene encodes CDR1 SEHNR and CDR2 FQNEAQ (reference sequence).

The chain combines TRBV5-6 with TRBJ2-2; no definite D call. CDR3 size: 17 residues. Germline V gene data show CDR1 as SGHDT and CDR2 as YYEEEE. Trimming shortened V by 0 bases and J by 0 bases, and 12 bases separated the two germline ends. The CDR3 region is CASSLEIGPANTGELFF. In nucleotides, the CDR3 is TGTGCCAGCAGCTTGGAGATCGGTCCCGCGAACACCGGGGAGCTGTTTTTT.

The CDR3 region has the DNA TGTGCCAGCAGCGTAGGAGCAGGGACGGCCCAAGAGACCCAGTACTTC. It encodes CASSVGAGTAQETQYF. The V call is TRBV9, the J call TRBJ2-5; possibly TRBD1 or TRBD2 for D (5 bases each). CDR1 SGDLS and CDR2 YYNGEE come from the germline V gene. This CDR3 contains 16 residues. V was clipped by 0 bases and J by 1 base, with 13 bases between them.

The chain joins TRBV7-3 to TRBJ2-2; TRBD2 agrees at 11 bases. CDR3 length: 16 residues. Trimming removed 8 bases from V and 2 bases from J; junction bases left unmatched: 7. Germline CDR1 SGHTA, CDR2 FQGTGA. CDR3 in DNA: TGTGCCAGCGGCCTAGCGGGGGGACGAAACACCGGGGAGCTGTTTTTT. The encoded protein is CASGLAGGRNTGELFF.

V is TRBV4-1 and J is TRBJ1-5; D unclear. CDR1 is MGHRA and CDR2 is YSYEKL in the germline V gene. Trimming pared 1 base from V and 8 bases from J, leaving 9 bases between. This CDR3 region has 13 residues. The CDR3: CASSQGPLEPQHF. CDR3 coding DNA: TGCGCCAGCAGCCAAGGCCCGCTCGAGCCCCAGCATTTT.

The rearrangement links TRBV30 to TRBJ2-2; D may be TRBD2 (5 bases). The CDR3 is 11 residues long. Per germline, CDR1 GTSNPN and CDR2 SVGIG (reference sequence). Trimming shortened V by 5 bases and J by 4 bases, and 5 bases separated the two germline ends. CDR3 coding DNA: TGTGCCTGGGGGAGCACCGGGGAGCTGTTTTTT. Translated, it gives CAWGSTGELFF.

The genes are TRBV25-1 and TRBJ2-5; D is ambiguous. The germline CDR1 and CDR2 sequences are MGHDK and SYGVNS. Trimming removed 8 bases from V and 8 bases from J, with 3 bases in between. The CDR3 is 8 residues long. In DNA, the CDR3 is TGTGCCAGCGAAACCCAGTACTTC. It translates to CASETQYF.

The chain recombines TRBV18 with TRBJ2-5, with D perhaps being TRBD1 or TRBD2 (5 bases each). The CDR3 has 15 amino acids. The V and J ends lost 1 base and 5 bases respectively, with 14 bases between them. Germline V gives CDR1 KGHSH, CDR2 LQKENI. This CDR3 reads CASSPRGARSETQYF. The CDR3 DNA reads as TGTGCCAGCTCACCACGAGGGGCGAGGTCGGAGACCCAGTACTTC.

The chain is built from TRBV20-1 and TRBJ1-1, with D uncertain. V was pared by 5 bases and J by 1 base, with 5 bases between. Germline lookup yields CDR1 DFQATT and CDR2 SNEGSKA (reference sequence). There are 11 residues in the CDR3. The CDR3 DNA reads TGCAGTGCTTTCCAGAACACTGAAGCTTTCTTT. Its translation is CSAFQNTEAFF.

The chain has TRBV5-1 and TRBJ2-7; TRBD1 matches at 7 bases. This CDR3 comprises 16 residues. Germline lookup yields CDR1 SGHRS and CDR2 YFSETQ. V shed 4 bases and J 0 bases; nucleotides not matched to a gene: 10. This CDR3 is CASSATRQGSSYEQYF. The CDR3 DNA is TGCGCCAGCAGCGCGACCCGACAGGGCTCCTCCTACGAGCAGTACTTC.

The genes are TRBV11-2 and TRBJ2-2; D unclear. This CDR3 has 14 amino acids. Trimming took off 3 bases at V and 7 bases at J, with 12 bases between the two ends. From germline, CDR1 is SGHAT and CDR2 FQNNGV. This CDR3 is CASSFGSSSGELFF. The CDR3 region has the DNA TGTGCCAGCAGCTTCGGGTCTAGTAGCGGGGAGCTGTTTTTT.

This sequence joins TRBV10-3 and TRBJ2-3; 13 nucleotides line up with TRBD2. The CDR3 contains 20 residues. Losses at the gene ends were 2 bases for V and 0 bases for J; bases not matched to a gene: 11. Germline values: CDR1 ENHRY, CDR2 SYGVKD. CDR3 residues: CAISENYWTSGRGSTDTQYF. The CDR3 nucleotides read TGTGCCATCAGTGAGAATTATTGGACTAGCGGGAGAGGGAGCACAGATACGCAGTATTTT.

The J gene is TRBJ2-2, the V gene TRBV5-4; 11 bases fit TRBD2. CDR1 and CDR2 from the germline V gene are SGHNT and YYREEE (reference sequence). The CDR3 length is 17 residues. J was trimmed by 3 bases and V by 7 bases; bases with no gene match: 11. The CDR3 region is CASLGLAGGPYTGELFF. The DNA of the CDR3 is TGTGCCAGCCTAGGCTTAGCGGGAGGGCCGTACACCGGGGAGCTGTTTTTT.

The V and J genes are TRBV5-4 and TRBJ2-7; 9 bases line up with TRBD1. Trimming removed 2 bases from V and 2 bases from J; junction bases left unmatched: 5. The CDR3 runs 15 residues. Germline CDR1 reads SGHNT; CDR2 reads YYREEE (reference sequence). The CDR3 here is CASSFSRDRAYEQYF. The CDR3 DNA reads TGTGCCAGCAGCTTTTCCCGGGACAGGGCCTACGAGCAGTACTTC. The full variable domain, in which reference TRBV5-4 and TRBJ2-7 provide the parts outside the CDR3, is ETGVTQSPTHLIKTRGQQVTLRCSSQSGHNTVSWYQQALGQGPQFIFQYYREEENGRGNFPPRFSGLQFPNYSSELNVNALELDDSALYLCASSFSRDRAYEQYFGPGTRLTVT.